Listed below are T cell receptor beta chains from one sample, sequenced in a study of T cells in Graves' hyperthyroidism and ophthalmopathy. TCRdb ran MiXCR on the multiplex PCR reads and lists one entry per CDR3 protein. This table has some 270,000 distinct CDR3 sequences, approximately 13% appearing once. Input material: blood. The receptors stem from a woman aged 40 to 50 with Graves' hyperthyroidism. The CDR3 runs from the conserved cysteine through the conserved F or W. Each record gives: CDR3 length, V gene, CDR3 protein.

CDR3 length: 14; V gene: TRBV11-3; CDR3 protein: CASSLQATTTEAFF
CDR3 length: 16; V gene: TRBV2; CDR3 protein: CASSPRDAWGIDTQYF
CDR3 length: 14; V gene: TRBV2; CDR3 protein: CASSVEDRGGEQYF
CDR3 length: 16; V gene: TRBV14; CDR3 protein: CASSQGRGRGTDTQYF
CDR3 length: 14; V gene: TRBV5-6; CDR3 protein: CASIDREDLRGYTF
CDR3 length: 16; V gene: TRBV14; CDR3 protein: CASSLLGLAASYEQYF
CDR3 length: 14; V gene: TRBV6-1; CDR3 protein: CASSYGSVNTEAFF
CDR3 length: 14; V gene: TRBV11-3; CDR3 protein: CASSLDSAKNIQYF
CDR3 length: 16; V gene: TRBV5-1; CDR3 protein: CASSLIPASGTDTQYF
CDR3 length: 12; V gene: TRBV4-1; CDR3 protein: CASSQDRNEQFF
CDR3 length: 14; V gene: TRBV19; CDR3 protein: CASSLGGAGDTQYF
CDR3 length: 14; V gene: TRBV19; CDR3 protein: CASSINRGKETQYF
CDR3 length: 14; V gene: TRBV5-1; CDR3 protein: CASSDDSGYGEQFF
CDR3 length: 14; V gene: TRBV2; CDR3 protein: CASSPGTGLYGYTF
CDR3 length: 15; V gene: TRBV18; CDR3 protein: CASSRDRQGDSPLHF
CDR3 length: 14; V gene: TRBV18; CDR3 protein: CASSPPGRDYGYTF
CDR3 length: 16; V gene: TRBV5-8; CDR3 protein: CASSLLPGLVNTEAFF
CDR3 length: 12; V gene: TRBV18; CDR3 protein: CASSRNIYEQYF
CDR3 length: 18; V gene: TRBV27; CDR3 protein: CASSLIGVRSGNTDTQYF
CDR3 length: 14; V gene: TRBV4-2; CDR3 protein: CASSQDLEEVGYTF
CDR3 length: 11; V gene: TRBV11-2; CDR3 protein: CASSFKEKLFF
CDR3 length: 15; V gene: TRBV5-6; CDR3 protein: CASSLTVAGSGELFF
CDR3 length: 14; V gene: TRBV6-1; CDR3 protein: CASRRDRFTDTQYF
CDR3 length: 13; V gene: TRBV7-2; CDR3 protein: CASSPGRYYEQYF
CDR3 length: 12; V gene: TRBV20-1; CDR3 protein: CSASLRDSPLHF
CDR3 length: 14; V gene: TRBV2; CDR3 protein: CASGQGLTPGELFF
CDR3 length: 13; V gene: TRBV7-2; CDR3 protein: CASSLDSIYGYTF
CDR3 length: 17; V gene: TRBV9; CDR3 protein: CASSASTSHYGAGELFF
CDR3 length: 15; V gene: TRBV29-1; CDR3 protein: CSALGQGGSQDEQYF
CDR3 length: 14; V gene: TRBV7-2; CDR3 protein: CASSFKGGPYEQYF
CDR3 length: 14; V gene: TRBV28; CDR3 protein: CAITTSANTGELFF
CDR3 length: 16; V gene: TRBV28; CDR3 protein: CASRPRDYHLTDTQYF
CDR3 length: 13; V gene: TRBV25-1; CDR3 protein: CASSEYTHGEQYF
CDR3 length: 14; V gene: TRBV10-3; CDR3 protein: CAISGDRAGYGYTF
CDR3 length: 16; V gene: TRBV18; CDR3 protein: CASSPGHGGGQETQYF
CDR3 length: 14; V gene: TRBV12-3/TRBV12-4; CDR3 protein: CASSLLAGEETQYF
CDR3 length: 13; V gene: TRBV2; CDR3 protein: CASIRGKGSPLHF
CDR3 length: 13; V gene: TRBV12-3/TRBV12-4; CDR3 protein: CASRKTGFHEQYF
CDR3 length: 13; V gene: TRBV2; CDR3 protein: CASSEALVARGLF
CDR3 length: 13; V gene: TRBV7-8; CDR3 protein: CASSFYQNTEAFF
CDR3 length: 13; V gene: TRBV6-1; CDR3 protein: CASSTDGFTEAFF
CDR3 length: 14; V gene: TRBV5-4; CDR3 protein: CASSLGGFQTGNTF
CDR3 length: 10; V gene: TRBV12-3/TRBV12-4; CDR3 protein: CASSAGNIFF
CDR3 length: 13; V gene: TRBV6-6; CDR3 protein: CASSYSRDRRAFF
CDR3 length: 17; V gene: TRBV28; CDR3 protein: CASRPGLAGGPRNEQFF
CDR3 length: 14; V gene: TRBV27; CDR3 protein: CASSPARPYNEQFF
CDR3 length: 15; V gene: TRBV5-6; CDR3 protein: CASSGGRGTGNTIYF
CDR3 length: 14; V gene: TRBV24-1; CDR3 protein: CATSEGAGKDEQFF
CDR3 length: 22; V gene: TRBV29-1; CDR3 protein: CSVEDRTGGTSGRSTPSYEQYF
CDR3 length: 14; V gene: TRBV29-1; CDR3 protein: CSAHSALSYNEQFF
CDR3 length: 15; V gene: TRBV6-1; CDR3 protein: CASSLGDLGSYEQYF
CDR3 length: 15; V gene: TRBV20-1; CDR3 protein: CSARKSGRAGNEQFF
CDR3 length: 13; V gene: TRBV12-3/TRBV12-4; CDR3 protein: CASSLLQTYGYTF
CDR3 length: 15; V gene: TRBV2; CDR3 protein: CASSSGASGRYEQYF
CDR3 length: 17; V gene: TRBV7-9; CDR3 protein: CASSFGEWLAGVNEQFF